The 9 T cell receptor beta chains given below trace back to one sample, sequenced in a study of CD8+ T cells in alopecia areata. Isolated RNA was reverse transcribed into cDNA used as the sequencing template. The method was immunoSEQ multiplex PCR; TCRdb's version includes in-frame clones alone and lacks a portion of them. The sample lists 90,000 to 100,000 clones, roughly two fifths seen once, with approximately 0.79% in the top ten. The sequenced sample was CD4+ T cells sorted from blood. The receptors derive from a human donor with alopecia areata.

The chain has TRBV9 and TRBJ2-5, with 8 nucleotides matching TRBD2. CDR1 and CDR2 (germline): SGDLS, YYNGEE. The CDR3 length is 14 residues. The ends lost 2 bases at V and 4 bases at J; junction bases unmatched: 4. Here the CDR3 reads CASSVSGRGETQYF. CDR3 DNA: TGTGCCAGCAGCGTCTCCGGGAGGGGAGAGACCCAGTACTTC.

This clone was seen more than once but under ten times. The gene calls are TRBV29-1 and TRBJ2-2; D may be TRBD1 or TRBD2 (7 bases each). The CDR3 runs to 17 residues. Trimming cost V 6 bases and J 0 bases, with 20 bases left between them. Germline V gene lookup returns CDR1 SQVTM and CDR2 ANQGSEA. In DNA form, the CDR3 reads TGCAGCGTGGGGCCCCAGGGAGGGGGCTCGAACACCGGGGAGCTGTTTTTT. It yields the protein CSVGPQGGGSNTGELFF.

The chain uses TRBV2 and TRBJ2-5; D remains ambiguous. Germline V gene lookup returns CDR1 SNHLY and CDR2 FYNNEI. Trimming stripped 4 bases from V and 9 bases from J, with 15 bases between. The CDR3 length is 13 residues. DNA of the CDR3: TGTGCCAGCAGTGCTCAGCAAAGGGCGGCCCAGTACTTC. Encoded protein: CASSAQQRAAQYF.

This clone occurred a few times. This sequence joins TRBV29-1 and TRBJ2-3; the match to TRBD2 covers 10 bases. J lost 6 bases, V lost 4 bases, and 7 bases had no gene match. In germline, CDR1 is SQVTM, CDR2 ANQGSEA. This CDR3 has 14 residues. Written as DNA, the CDR3 is TGCAGCGTTGGTAGGCTAGCGGGGGCCGATACGCAGTATTTT. It codes for CSVGRLAGADTQYF.

The V call is TRBV2, the J call TRBJ2-6, with TRBD1 matching over 9 bases. The CDR3 runs to 17 residues. In germline, CDR1 is SNHLY, CDR2 FYNNEI. The junction had 7 bases not matched to a gene; V was cut back by 7 bases and J by 0 bases. Here the CDR3 reads CASTKQGALSGANVLTF. In nucleotides, the CDR3 is TGTGCCAGCACGAAACAGGGGGCTCTCTCTGGGGCCAACGTCCTGACTTTC. The full variable domain, completed using reference TRBV2 and TRBJ2-6, is EPEVTQTPSHQVTQMGQEVILRCVPISNHLYFYWYRQILGQKVEFLVSFYNNEISEKSEIFDDQFSVERPDGSNFTLKIRSTKLEDSAMYFCASTKQGALSGANVLTFGAGSRLTVL.

This clone was counted between two and nine times. The chain has TRBV29-1 and TRBJ1-2, with unresolved D. The CDR3 loop spans 14 amino acids. The V and J ends lost 4 bases and 4 bases respectively, with 16 bases between them. Germline CDR1 is SQVTM and CDR2 is ANQGSEA. CDR3 region: CSVGLTTRSYGYTF. The CDR3 nucleotides read TGCAGCGTTGGGCTTACAACCCGATCCTATGGCTACACCTTC.

The rearrangement joins TRBV29-1 to TRBJ2-5; 9 bases are a match to TRBD1. The trim removed 5 bases at V and 1 base at J, leaving 5 bases unmatched. Germline CDR1 SQVTM, CDR2 ANQGSEA. The CDR3 contains 14 residues. CDR3 nucleotide sequence: TGCAGCGTTCTACAGGGGGCCGCCCAAGAGACCCAGTACTTC. It is translated as CSVLQGAAQETQYF.

This clone appeared a few times. This rearrangement joins TRBV29-1 to TRBJ2-3, with no clear D. Germline loops: CDR1 SQVTM, CDR2 ANQGSEA. V lost 4 bases, J lost 0 bases, and 11 bases lay in between. The length of the CDR3 is 14 residues. In nucleotides, the CDR3 is TGCAGCGTTGGGAAAGGATTTAGCACAGATACGCAGTATTTT. Amino acid sequence: CSVGKGFSTDTQYF.

The genes are TRBV5-6 and TRBJ2-1; D unresolved. The CDR3 sequence is 14 residues long. The germline CDR1 and CDR2 sequences are SGHDT and YYEEEE. V was shortened by 0 bases and J by 10 bases, with 14 bases between the two germline ends. In nucleotides, the CDR3 is TGTGCCAGCAGCTTGGTTGGACGGCGAAACGAGCAGTTCTTC. Its protein product is CASSLVGRRNEQFF.